The 27 T cell receptor beta chains given below trace back to one sample, sequenced in a study of human thymus T cells. The data were produced by immunoSEQ multiplex PCR, yet TCRdb's version contains in-frame clones alone and is incomplete. The table lists about 43,000 clones, around 95% of them singletons. The sequenced material came from blood. The receptor source for this set is a girl in the first two years of life with a congenital heart defect but otherwise immunologically healthy.

The genes are TRBV10-2 and TRBJ2-1; 8 bases match TRBD2. Unmatched junction bases numbered 11, after V lost 6 bases and J lost 4 bases. Looked up from germline, CDR1 is WSHSY and CDR2 is SAAADI. The CDR3 has 16 amino acids. This CDR3 is CASRATSGSPYNEQFF. The CDR3, as DNA: TGCGCCAGCAGGGCCACGAGCGGGAGCCCTTACAATGAGCAGTTCTTC.

Only one count was recorded for this clone. The chain carries TRBV28 and TRBJ2-7, with TRBD2 matching over 10 bases. The germline gives CDR1 MDHEN, CDR2 SYDVKM. Germline trimming cut 5 bases from V and 2 bases from J; bases unmatched to any gene: 12. The CDR3 totals 17 residues. The CDR3 protein is CASSLQGRSGRAYEQYF. The CDR3 nucleotides read TGTGCCAGCAGTCTACAGGGTAGGAGCGGGAGGGCCTACGAGCAGTACTTC.

The table lists this clone with a count of one. V gene TRBV19 combines with J gene TRBJ2-1; 11 nucleotides match TRBD2. CDR3 size: 18 residues. Germline values: CDR1 LNHDA, CDR2 SQIVND (reference sequence). Losses at the gene ends were 5 bases for V and 4 bases for J; bases not matched to a gene: 13. Here the CDR3 reads CASSPTLAGGLRYNEQFF. The CDR3 bases are TGTGCCAGTAGTCCCACCCTAGCGGGAGGCCTTCGTTACAATGAGCAGTTCTTC.

The rearrangement uses TRBV7-3 and TRBJ2-6; TRBD2 might be the D (5 bases). Germline V CDR1 and CDR2: SGHTA, FQGTGA. There are 16 residues in the CDR3. V gave up 4 bases and J gave up 2 bases, with 12 bases separating them. The CDR3 region is CASSSRGGAGANVLTF. DNA of the CDR3: TGTGCCAGCAGCTCACGGGGTGGGGCTGGGGCCAACGTCCTGACTTTC.

The rearrangement uses TRBV6-6 and TRBJ1-2; 7 bases map to TRBD1. The germline gives CDR1 MNHNY, CDR2 SVGAGI (reference sequence). This CDR3 is built from 13 residues. The ends lost 6 bases at V and 8 bases at J; junction bases unmatched: 9. This CDR3 reads CASRIGGLWGYTF. CDR3 sequence (DNA): TGTGCCAGCAGAATAGGGGGCCTCTGGGGCTACACCTTC.

V and J are TRBV28 and TRBJ2-7; D is tentatively TRBD1 or TRBD2 (6 bases each). Trimming left V 2 bases short and J 3 bases short, with 11 bases between. The CDR3 contains 14 residues. Germline V gene data show CDR1 as MDHEN and CDR2 as SYDVKM. The CDR3 DNA is TGTGCCAGCAGTTTAGCGGGACATGACTACGAGCAGTACTTC. It is translated as CASSLAGHDYEQYF.

This chain uses TRBV4-2 with TRBJ2-3; D is possibly TRBD1 (6 bases). The germline gives CDR1 LGHNA, CDR2 YNFKEQ. V was shortened by 1 base and J by 2 bases, with 22 bases between the two germline ends. The CDR3 is made up of 19 amino acids. The CDR3, as DNA: TGTGCCAGCAGCCAAGTACCCCCTCCAGCGGCAGGGGCCACAGATACGCAGTATTTT. The encoded protein is CASSQVPPPAAGATDTQYF.

This chain joins TRBV5-6 and TRBJ1-2, with 7 bases fitting TRBD1. Germline V gene sequence: CDR1 SGHDT, CDR2 YYEEEE. The CDR3 spans 14 residues. Trimming at V came to 2 bases and at J to 8 bases, leaving 9 bases not matched to a gene. The CDR3 bases are TGTGCCAGCAGCTTAAGACAGGGAGTGTGGGGCTACACCTTC. Translating gives CASSLRQGVWGYTF. The complete variable domain, with remaining parts taken from reference TRBV5-6 and TRBJ1-2, reads DAGVTQSPTHLIKTRGQQVTLRCSPKSGHDTVSWYQQALGQGPQFIFQYYEEEERQRGNFPDRFSGHQFPNYSSELNVNALLLGDSALYLCASSLRQGVWGYTFGSGTRLTVV.

This clone occurred once. The chain combines TRBV19 with TRBJ2-5; TRBD2 matches 7 bases. The CDR3 contains 14 residues. The germline gives CDR1 LNHDA, CDR2 SQIVND (reference sequence). Unmatched junction bases numbered 7, after V lost 5 bases and J lost 4 bases. The CDR3 nucleotides are TGTGCCAGTAGTCCAGACTGGGGGGGAGAGACCCAGTACTTC. Protein product: CASSPDWGGETQYF.

This rearrangement joins TRBV6-6 to TRBJ1-3; a weak D match, TRBD1 (5 bases). V dropped 0 bases and J dropped 4 bases, with 7 bases sitting between them. The CDR3 length is 14 residues. The germline gives CDR1 MNHNY, CDR2 SVGAGI (reference sequence). CDR3 bases: TGTGCCAGCAGTTACTCCGGGGCAGGAAACACCATATATTTT. Amino acid sequence: CASSYSGAGNTIYF.

The chain recombines TRBV5-1 with TRBJ2-7; TRBD1 agrees at 7 bases. This CDR3 contains 14 residues. The J segment lost 3 bases and the V segment lost 3 bases, leaving 6 bases of the junction unmatched. Germline CDR1 is SGHRS and CDR2 is YFSETQ. The CDR3 DNA follows: TGCGCCAGCAGCTCGCAGGGACAGTACTACGAGCAGTACTTC. Translated, it gives CASSSQGQYYEQYF.

This clone was observed once. The V call is TRBV4-2, the J call TRBJ2-1; 14 positions match TRBD2. The CDR3 covers 15 residues. CDR1 is LGHNA and CDR2 is YNFKEQ in the germline V gene. V was pared by 4 bases and J by 8 bases, with 4 bases of the junction left unmatched. CDR3 bases: TGTGCCAGCAGCCGGGGACTAGCGGGAGCGGATGAGCAGTTCTTC. Translated, it gives CASSRGLAGADEQFF.

The rearrangement joins TRBV27 to TRBJ2-7; 8 bases fit TRBD1. Germline lookup yields CDR1 MNHEY and CDR2 SMNVEV (reference sequence). The CDR3 has 14 amino acids. V was pared by 6 bases and J by 5 bases, with 9 bases of the junction left unmatched. CDR3 amino acids: CASRPLDRVNEQYF. Here the CDR3 DNA reads TGTGCCAGCAGACCCCTGGACAGGGTAAACGAGCAGTACTTC.

The chain is built from TRBV10-3 and TRBJ1-1; D is unresolved. Trimming stripped 0 bases from V and 1 base from J, with 3 bases between. Germline lookup yields CDR1 ENHRY and CDR2 SYGVKD. This CDR3 is built from 13 residues. CDR3 coding DNA: TGTGCCATCAGTGAGTCACAGAACACTGAAGCTTTCTTT. Its protein is CAISESQNTEAFF.

This clone was picked up a small number of times. V gene TRBV2 combines with J gene TRBJ2-1; D may be TRBD2 (6 bases). The CDR3 is 16 amino acids. Germline V lookup: CDR1 SNHLY, CDR2 FYNNEI. With 3 bases removed from V and 6 bases from J, the gap between germline ends came to 18 bases. CDR3 nucleotide sequence: TGTGCCAGCAGTGACTTCGCCAGGGAGGCTTTCAATGAGCAGTTCTTC. This codes for CASSDFAREAFNEQFF.

The V gene is TRBV5-1, the J gene TRBJ2-7; D is possibly TRBD2 (7 bases). Trimming removed 4 bases from V and 5 bases from J, with 16 bases in between. The CDR3 is 14 amino acids. Germline V lookup: CDR1 SGHRS, CDR2 YFSETQ. DNA for the CDR3: TGCGCCAGCAGCCTACAGGGAGGGAGCAACGAGCAGTACTTC. Encoded protein: CASSLQGGSNEQYF.

Written as DNA, the CDR3 is TGTGCCATCCGTCGTGGAAACACCATATATTTT. Translated, it gives CAIRRGNTIYF. V is TRBV19 and J is TRBJ1-3; no firm D call. Trimming stripped 10 bases from V and 3 bases from J, with 7 bases between. The CDR3 is 11 amino acids. Germline V lookup: CDR1 LNHDA, CDR2 SQIVND (reference sequence).

The chain combines TRBV4-3 with TRBJ2-3, with no clear D. The CDR3 loop spans 15 amino acids. Trimming took 0 bases from V and 1 from J, leaving 8 bases between them. Germline values: CDR1 LGHNA, CDR2 YSLEER. Here the CDR3 reads CASSQEGRGTDTQYF. As DNA, the CDR3 is TGCGCCAGCAGCCAAGAGGGTAGGGGCACAGATACGCAGTATTTT.

The V gene is TRBV19, the J gene TRBJ2-1; 10 bases map to TRBD2. With V trimmed by 5 bases and J by 9 bases, 4 bases remained unmatched. Germline lookup yields CDR1 LNHDA and CDR2 SQIVND (reference sequence). The CDR3 consists of 13 residues. This chain's CDR3 is CASSPTSGIEQFF. CDR3 nucleotides: TGTGCCAGTAGTCCCACTAGCGGGATTGAGCAGTTCTTC.

J is TRBJ1-3 and V is TRBV28; no clear D. CDR3 length: 15 residues. Germline values: CDR1 MDHEN, CDR2 SYDVKM. V was trimmed by 3 bases and J by 0 bases, leaving 9 bases between them. The CDR3 bases are TGTGCCAGCAGTTTGGCCCCTGGCTCTGGAAACACCATATATTTT. This codes for CASSLAPGSGNTIYF.

J is TRBJ2-3 and V is TRBV5-6, with D perhaps matching TRBD1 (5 bases). The V gene's germline CDR1 is SGHDT and CDR2 YYEEEE. The length of the CDR3 is 15 residues. The germline V and J ends were trimmed by 1 base and 3 bases, with 12 bases remaining between them. The CDR3 spells CASSLQSGMTDTQYF. In DNA, the CDR3 is TGTGCCAGCAGCTTGCAGTCAGGGATGACAGATACGCAGTATTTT.

This rearrangement joins TRBV5-4 to TRBJ2-3, with 7 bases matching TRBD2. The CDR3 runs to 14 residues. The V gene end was trimmed by 3 bases and the J gene end by 2 bases; junction bases not matched to a gene: 3. Germline-derived CDR1 and CDR2 are SGHNT and YYREEE (reference sequence). The CDR3 region is CASSSSGTTDTQYF. The DNA of the CDR3 is TGTGCCAGCAGCTCTAGCGGAACCACAGATACGCAGTATTTT. The full variable domain, in which reference TRBV5-4 and TRBJ2-3 provide the parts outside the CDR3, is ETGVTQSPTHLIKTRGQQVTLRCSSQSGHNTVSWYQQALGQGPQFIFQYYREEENGRGNFPPRFSGLQFPNYSSELNVNALELDDSALYLCASSSSGTTDTQYFGPGTRLTVL.

J is TRBJ2-3 and V is TRBV21-1; TRBD2, as called in the table, went unchecked against the DNA. TRBV21-1 is a pseudogene. The CDR3 sequence is 15 residues long. The CDR3 DNA reads TGTGCCAGCAGCAGGGGAGGGTCTAGCACAGATACGCAGTATTTT. Translated: CASSRGGSSTDTQYF.

V is TRBV7-9 and J is TRBJ2-5; perhaps TRBD1 as D (5 bases). Trimming took 3 bases from V and 5 from J, leaving 13 bases between them. CDR1 and CDR2 (germline): SEHNR, FQNEAQ (reference sequence). The CDR3 totals 14 residues. CDR3 protein: CASSFLRERETQYF. The CDR3 nucleotides read TGTGCCAGCAGCTTCCTCAGGGAAAGGGAGACCCAGTACTTC. The whole variable domain, filled in from reference TRBV7-9 and TRBJ2-5, reads DTGVSQNPRHKITKRGQNVTFRCDPISEHNRLYWYRQTLGQGPEFLTYFQNEAQLEKSRLLSDRFSAERPKGSFSTLEIQRTEQGDSAMYLCASSFLRERETQYFGPGTRLLVL.

The V call is TRBV9, the J call TRBJ2-7; D remains unclear. This CDR3 has 14 amino acids. Trimming left V 0 bases short and J 3 bases short, with 10 bases between. CDR1 is SGDLS and CDR2 is YYNGEE in the germline V gene. The CDR3 sequence: CASSVAVGNYEQYF. As DNA, the CDR3 is TGTGCCAGCAGCGTAGCGGTAGGGAACTACGAGCAGTACTTC.

This chain connects TRBV5-1 to TRBJ1-4; weak D call: TRBD1 (5 bases). Per germline, CDR1 SGHRS and CDR2 YFSETQ. The V and J ends lost 0 bases and 4 bases respectively, with 10 bases between them. This CDR3 comprises 15 residues. Here the CDR3 DNA reads TGCGCCAGCAGCTTGGGGCAGGGCGGTAATGAAAAACTGTTTTTT. It encodes CASSLGQGGNEKLFF.

The genes are TRBV5-1 and TRBJ2-7; possibly TRBD1 or TRBD2 for D (5 bases each). This CDR3 contains 16 residues. V lost 4 bases and J lost 0, with 17 bases in between. The V gene's germline CDR1 is SGHRS and CDR2 YFSETQ. The CDR3 sequence: CASSLTGAGGSYEQYF. The CDR3 bases are TGCGCCAGCAGCCTGACCGGGGCTGGGGGCTCCTACGAGCAGTACTTC.